These T cell receptor beta chains were read from a single sample in a study of T-cell reconstitution after alpha-beta-depleted transplantation in children. TCRdb re-analysed the PCR reads in MiXCR, keeping a single row per CDR3 protein. The repertoire has some 350,000 distinct CDR3 sequences, 15% to 20% of them found once; the top ten carry approximately 44%. The input for sequencing was PBMCs, mostly from graft donor cells, taken 360 days after TCRalphabeta/CD19-depleted stem cell transplant. All receptors derive from a male patient aged 2-15 years who had a stem cell transplant for acute lymphoblastic leukemia, so the T cells may come from the graft donor. The CDR3 runs from the conserved cysteine through the conserved F or W. The D gene is left open where the match is weak.

v_gene: TRBV7-9
j_gene: TRBJ2-1
d_gene: NA
CDR3aa: CASSETHRLEDEQFF

v_gene: TRBV10-3
j_gene: TRBJ1-2
d_gene: NA
CDR3aa: CAISSRIFNYGYTF

v_gene: TRBV20-1
j_gene: TRBJ2-3
d_gene: NA
CDR3aa: CSASGSPSSTDTQYF

v_gene: TRBV11-2
j_gene: TRBJ1-4
d_gene: NA
CDR3aa: CASSKPPPLTEPNEKLFF

v_gene: TRBV28
j_gene: TRBJ1-1
d_gene: NA
CDR3aa: CASSPRGYTEAFF

v_gene: TRBV27
j_gene: TRBJ2-7
d_gene: TRBD2
CDR3aa: CASSLAGGLAGDEQYF

v_gene: TRBV19
j_gene: TRBJ2-3
d_gene: NA
CDR3aa: CASSMDRVYVGADTQYF

v_gene: TRBV9
j_gene: TRBJ2-3
d_gene: NA
CDR3aa: CASSFTGIPLLDDTQYF

v_gene: TRBV4-1
j_gene: TRBJ2-7
d_gene: NA
CDR3aa: CASRDIGGYEQYF

v_gene: TRBV5-1
j_gene: TRBJ2-1
d_gene: NA
CDR3aa: CASSKRLANTYNEQFF

v_gene: TRBV13
j_gene: TRBJ2-6
d_gene: TRBD1
CDR3aa: CASSSMGQGGGANVLTF

v_gene: TRBV12-3/TRBV12-4
j_gene: TRBJ1-1
d_gene: TRBD1
CDR3aa: CASTTGGWSTEAFF

v_gene: TRBV3-1
j_gene: TRBJ2-7
d_gene: TRBD2
CDR3aa: CASSQEGLASYEQYF

v_gene: TRBV24-1
j_gene: TRBJ2-5
d_gene: NA
CDR3aa: CATSDVGGETQYF

v_gene: TRBV10-3
j_gene: TRBJ1-1
d_gene: NA
CDR3aa: CAIRGNTEAFF

v_gene: TRBV7-8
j_gene: TRBJ2-1
d_gene: NA
CDR3aa: CASSPSRASSGNEQFF